Following are 3 T cell receptor beta chains from one sample sequenced in a study of control samples from healthy donors and cancer patients. Produced via immunoSEQ multiplex PCR; TCRdb's table is partial and in-frame only. The sample has approximately 90,000 clones, 90% to 95% seen once. Sequenced: blood. The source is a woman aged 25 to 39 in good health.

This rearrangement joins TRBV19 to TRBJ2-7; TRBD1 matches 9 bases. Germline V lookup: CDR1 LNHDA, CDR2 SQIVND (reference sequence). The CDR3 contains 15 residues. Unmatched junction bases numbered 9, after V lost 5 bases and J lost 4 bases. CDR3 region: CASSPTGTGIYEQYF. The CDR3 bases are TGTGCCAGTAGTCCCACCGGGACAGGGATTTACGAGCAGTACTTC.

The chain has TRBV7-3 and TRBJ1-2; D possibly corresponds to TRBD1 (5 bases). CDR1 and CDR2 (germline): SGHTA, FQGTGA. The CDR3 totals 13 residues. Trimming took off 3 bases at V and 7 bases at J, with 12 bases between the two ends. The CDR3 DNA reads TGTGCCAGCAGCTTTATTAGGGGTGGTGGCTACACCTTC. Translating gives CASSFIRGGGYTF.

This clone was counted a single time. CDR3 amino acids: CASSLAPGTANTGELFF. In DNA form, the CDR3 reads TGCGCCAGCAGCTTGGCCCCCGGGACAGCAAACACCGGGGAGCTGTTTTTT. J is TRBJ2-2 and V is TRBV5-1; 7 bases map to TRBD1. With V trimmed by 0 bases and J by 2 bases, 7 bases remained unmatched. The CDR3 contains 17 residues. The V gene's germline CDR1 is SGHRS and CDR2 YFSETQ.